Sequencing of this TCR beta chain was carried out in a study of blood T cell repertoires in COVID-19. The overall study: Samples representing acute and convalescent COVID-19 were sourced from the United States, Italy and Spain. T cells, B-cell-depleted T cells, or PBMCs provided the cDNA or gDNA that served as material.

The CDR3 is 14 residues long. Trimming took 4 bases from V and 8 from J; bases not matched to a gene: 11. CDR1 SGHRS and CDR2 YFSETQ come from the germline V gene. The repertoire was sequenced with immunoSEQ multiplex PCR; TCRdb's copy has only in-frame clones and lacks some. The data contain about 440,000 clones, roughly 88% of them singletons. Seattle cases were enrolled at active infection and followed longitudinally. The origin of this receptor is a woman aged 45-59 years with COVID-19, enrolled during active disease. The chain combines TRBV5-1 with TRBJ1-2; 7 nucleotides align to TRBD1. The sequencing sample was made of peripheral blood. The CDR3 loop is CASSLRGGTGGYTF. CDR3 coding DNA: TGCGCCAGCAGCCTCAGAGGGGGCACAGGAGGCTACACCTTC.